These T cell receptor beta chains were read from a single sample in a study of CD8+ T cells in alopecia areata. Only in-frame clones appear in the TCRdb table, and some are missing; sequencing was by immunoSEQ multiplex PCR. The top ten clones hold approximately 0.91% of a sample with 160,000 or so clones, 65% of them seen once. This sample comprised CD4+ T cells sorted from blood, obtained at week 4, from a patient treated with tofacitinib. The receptors come from a human donor with alopecia areata. The CDR3 runs from the conserved cysteine through the conserved F or W. The order of the fields is V gene, J gene, D gene, clone size, CDR3 protein. D genes are given only for firm matches. Rows give clone size only sometimes, using once, few, many, or a class for an expanded clone.

V: TRBV29-1
J: TRBJ1-5
D: TRBD1
size: NA
CDR3: CSALQGVDQPQHF

V: TRBV15
J: TRBJ2-5
D: NA
size: NA
CDR3: CATSRDWVRGGETQYF

V: TRBV18
J: TRBJ1-4
D: NA
size: few
CDR3: CASSPPGFATNEKLFF

V: TRBV2
J: TRBJ2-5
D: NA
size: NA
CDR3: CASRASNQETQYF

V: TRBV7-9
J: TRBJ2-7
D: NA
size: medium-sized
CDR3: CASSLARGKDEQYF

V: TRBV9
J: TRBJ1-2
D: TRBD1
size: NA
CDR3: CASSAAQGARRYGYTF

V: TRBV30
J: TRBJ2-2
D: TRBD1
size: NA
CDR3: CAWSVGTGDTGELFF

V: TRBV29-1
J: TRBJ2-1
D: NA
size: NA
CDR3: CSVPFGTHSYNEQFF

V: TRBV5-6
J: TRBJ2-1
D: TRBD1
size: few
CDR3: CASSLEVGDRGEDEQFF

V: TRBV4-1
J: TRBJ2-4
D: NA
size: once
CDR3: CASSQDWGVLAKNIQYF

V: TRBV30
J: TRBJ1-1
D: NA
size: NA
CDR3: CAWSAGRGANTEAFF

V: TRBV30
J: TRBJ1-2
D: TRBD1
size: NA
CDR3: CAWIGDSFESYYGYTF

V: TRBV30
J: TRBJ1-1
D: TRBD1
size: NA
CDR3: CAWGRLGQGNAEAFF

V: TRBV5-1
J: TRBJ1-2
D: NA
size: NA
CDR3: CASSLEAGSYGYTF

V: TRBV29-1
J: TRBJ1-4
D: NA
size: NA
CDR3: CSVAGRADEKLFF

V: TRBV29-1
J: TRBJ1-1
D: NA
size: few
CDR3: CSVQHLNTEAFF

V: TRBV29-1
J: TRBJ2-3
D: NA
size: NA
CDR3: CSVKQLSTDTQYF